The clone carrying this T cell receptor beta chain was seen a few times. Its target is unknown. This specimen comes from a study of blood T cells in healthy people across ages. The study's findings and limits: Older age coincided with a roughly linear decline in TCR beta diversity per million T cells.

Caucasian, healthy and from Russia, the donors were aged between about 6 and 90. Alongside a J-beta primer mix, a sample-barcoded 5' primer served in a second PCR lasting roughly 7 to 11 cycles. A single record per CDR3 protein comes from TCRdb applying MiXCR to the 5' RACE reads. The sample gives around 1,500,000 distinct CDR3 sequences, around 42% of which show up once; less than 8% is in the top ten. With V trimmed by 5 bases and J by 5 bases, 17 bases remained unmatched. CDR1 and CDR2 (germline): SEHNR, FQNEAQ (reference sequence). This CDR3 spans 19 amino acids. The sample comprised blood. This receptor was obtained from a woman under 30 in good health. V and J are TRBV7-9 and TRBJ1-4; 10 bases line up with TRBD1. The DNA of the CDR3 is TGTGCCAGCAGCGCAGTGGGGACAGGGGTTTTGGCGGTCAATGAAAAACTGTTTTTT. This sequence encodes CASSAVGTGVLAVNEKLFF.